These 16 T cell receptor beta chains share one sample of origin, sequenced in a study of PD-1 blockade in classical Hodgkin lymphoma (dated by TCRdb to between 2020 and 2021). Library construction relied on the immunoSEQ multiplex PCR assay. TCRdb carries this immuneACCESS record with in-frame sequences only. Its versions omit some clonotypes, under half of them owing to an unresolved V gene in the studies checked, with the rest unexplained. Across this sample there are fewer than 5,500 clones, with 87% seen only once. Of the sample, about 28% falls within the top ten clones. The sample's time point label, in plain terms: cycle 1 day 1 (C1D1), immediately before nivolumab initiation. Every trial patient had relapsed following autologous stem cell transplantation, and prior brentuximab vedotin exposure was what differed among cohorts A, B and C. CD4+ T cells were purified from thawed PBMCs by magnetic negative selection with a Miltenyi CD4+ T cell isolation kit.

The sample in question was CD4+ T cells from blood, obtained at baseline. The receptors originated from a human donor with classical Hodgkin lymphoma.

The chain uses TRBV6-5 and TRBJ1-3; tentatively, D is TRBD1 (5 bases). Germline V gene lookup returns CDR1 MNHEY and CDR2 SVGAGI. V lost 0 bases and J 0 bases, leaving 9 bases between the germline ends. The CDR3 sequence is 16 residues long. CDR3 in amino acids: CASSYSPGPSGNTIYF. The CDR3 nucleotides are TGTGCCAGCAGTTACTCGCCAGGGCCCTCTGGAAACACCATATATTTT.

V gene TRBV4-1 combines with J gene TRBJ1-2; D not resolved. Germline lookup yields CDR1 MGHRA and CDR2 YSYEKL. The CDR3 runs to 11 residues. Trimming removed 3 bases at V and 5 bases at J, with 4 bases between. CDR3 DNA sequence: TGCGCCAGCAGCCAGGATTATGGCTACACCTTC. This encodes CASSQDYGYTF.

CDR3: CASSQSDWRGEQFF. The DNA of the CDR3 is TGTGCCAGCAGCCAATCCGATTGGAGGGGTGAGCAGTTCTTC. The rearrangement joins TRBV14 to TRBJ2-1; possibly TRBD2 for D (6 bases). This CDR3 has 14 residues. Germline V lookup: CDR1 SGHDN, CDR2 FVKESK. V lost 2 bases to trimming and J lost 9 bases, with 14 bases between them.

This clone is deemed large. Other DNA sequences in this sample translate to the same CDR3. This chain links TRBV2 with TRBJ1-2, with D possibly being TRBD1 (5 bases). With 7 bases removed from V and 8 bases from J, the gap between germline ends came to 32 bases. The CDR3 extends over 18 amino acids. Per the germline V gene, CDR1 is SNHLY and CDR2 is FYNNEI. The CDR3 sequence: CASKEPGTPLKGFEGYTF. CDR3 sequence (DNA): TGTGCCAGCAAGGAACCCGGGACTCCCCTGAAAGGATTCGAGGGCTACACCTTC.

The chain carries TRBV19 and TRBJ2-1, with a weak D call TRBD1 (5 bases). The V end was cut by 4 bases, the J end by 5 bases, with 9 bases between. Germline CDR1 LNHDA, CDR2 SQIVND (reference sequence). This CDR3 is built from 13 residues. As DNA, the CDR3 is TGTGCCAGTAGTAAGAGACAGAACAATGAGCAGTTCTTC. Translated: CASSKRQNNEQFF.

This rearrangement joins TRBV5-1 to TRBJ2-2; 12 bases fit TRBD1. V shed 2 bases, J shed 8 bases, and the junction held 10 bases outside the gene matches. The V gene's germline CDR1 is SGHRS and CDR2 YFSETQ. The CDR3 totals 17 residues. The CDR3 DNA reads TGCGCCAGCAGCTTACAACCGGGACAGGGGGCGGCTGGGGAGCTGTTTTTT. This translates into CASSLQPGQGAAGELFF.

This clone was detected only a few times. This sequence joins TRBV2 and TRBJ1-5; maybe TRBD1 (5 bases). Trimming cost V 3 bases and J 12 bases, with 18 bases left between them. CDR3 length: 14 residues. Germline CDR1 and CDR2: SNHLY and FYNNEI. CDR3 amino acids: CASSDSLGTYIQHF. The CDR3 DNA reads TGTGCCAGCAGTGATAGTCTGGGGACTTACATCCAGCATTTT.

This clone was counted only a few times. The chain has TRBV6-5 and TRBJ1-3, with 7 bases fitting TRBD1. Unmatched junction bases numbered 3, after V lost 4 bases and J lost 0 bases. In germline, CDR1 is MNHEY, CDR2 SVGAGI. The CDR3 extends over 15 amino acids. The CDR3 DNA is TGTGCCAGCAGTTTCGGACAGGACTCTGGAAACACCATATATTTT. The encoded protein is CASSFGQDSGNTIYF.

The chain carries TRBV7-8 and TRBJ2-7, with D unclear. The CDR3 extends over 14 amino acids. Trimming left V 3 bases short and J 7 bases short, with 16 bases between. CDR1 is SGHVS, CDR2 FQNEAQ, per germline. In DNA form, the CDR3 reads TGTGCCAGCAGCTTGTTCTGGCCTGTGGATGAGCAGTACTTC. Translating it yields CASSLFWPVDEQYF. Full variable domain (remainder filled in from reference TRBV7-8 and TRBJ2-7): GAGVSQSPRYKVAKRGQDVALRCDPISGHVSLFWYQQALGQGPEFLTYFQNEAQLDKSGLPSDRFFAERPEGSVSTLKIQRTQQEDSAVYLCASSLFWPVDEQYFGPGTRLTVT.

The sample holds a few counts of this clone. The chain is built from TRBV7-6 and TRBJ2-7; no clear D. V was cut by 4 bases and J by 2 bases, with 9 bases left in between. The germline gives CDR1 SGHVS, CDR2 FNYEAQ. The CDR3 is 13 residues long. The CDR3 loop is CASSSRMAYEQYF. The CDR3 DNA reads as TGTGCCAGCAGCTCCCGCATGGCCTACGAGCAGTACTTC. Combining the CDR3 with reference TRBV7-6 and TRBJ2-7 gives the whole variable domain GAGVSQSPRYKVTKRGQDVALRCDPISGHVSLYWYRQALGQGPEFLTYFNYEAQQDKSGLPNDRFSAERPEGSISTLTIQRTEQRDSAMYRCASSSRMAYEQYFGPGTRLTVT.

V and J are TRBV7-3 and TRBJ2-2; D not resolved. The CDR3 sequence is 18 residues long. Trimming took off 5 bases at V and 0 bases at J, with 19 bases between the two ends. Germline CDR1 is SGHTA and CDR2 is FQGTGA. CDR3 loop: CASSPQAPHPSNTGELFF. The CDR3 region has the DNA TGTGCCAGCAGCCCCCAGGCGCCACACCCCTCGAACACCGGGGAGCTGTTTTTT.

This chain connects TRBV6-5 to TRBJ2-2, with 7 nucleotides matching TRBD1. From germline, CDR1 is MNHEY and CDR2 SVGAGI. CDR3 size: 14 residues. V was clipped by 6 bases and J by 4 bases; unmatched bases: 5. CDR3 region: CASSSGTATGELFF. The CDR3 DNA follows: TGTGCCAGCAGCTCCGGGACAGCCACCGGGGAGCTGTTTTTT.

The gene calls are TRBV11-2 and TRBJ2-4, with D unresolved. Trimming removed 6 bases at V and 5 bases at J, with 5 bases between. Germline assignment: CDR1 SGHAT and CDR2 FQNNGV. The CDR3 sequence is 11 residues long. CDR3 sequence reads: CASRDENIQYF. In DNA form, the CDR3 reads TGTGCCAGCAGGGACGAAAACATTCAGTACTTC.

This clone appeared once. J is TRBJ2-1 and V is TRBV11-3; tentatively, D is TRBD1 or TRBD2 (6 bases each). Trimming took off 0 bases at V and 4 bases at J, with 10 bases between the two ends. The CDR3 length is 15 residues. Per germline, CDR1 SGHNT and CDR2 YENEEA. CDR3 sequence (DNA): TGTGCCAGCAGCTTAGAGGGGGGACAATACAATGAGCAGTTCTTC. It translates to CASSLEGGQYNEQFF.

The chain has TRBV5-1 and TRBJ2-5; 7 positions match TRBD1. Germline trimming cut 4 bases from V and 1 base from J; bases unmatched to any gene: 4. Germline CDR1 reads SGHRS; CDR2 reads YFSETQ. The CDR3 runs to 14 residues. CDR3: CASSTGTAQETQYF. CDR3 DNA: TGCGCCAGCAGCACCGGGACAGCCCAAGAGACCCAGTACTTC.

The chain is built from TRBV6-6 and TRBJ1-1, with a possible D match to TRBD1 (5 bases). CDR3 length equals 14 residues. Germline lookup yields CDR1 MNHNY and CDR2 SVGAGI (reference sequence). The germline V and J ends were trimmed by 4 bases and 7 bases, with 16 bases remaining between them. The CDR3 reads CASSFATGPDEAFF. CDR3 coding DNA: TGTGCCAGCAGTTTCGCGACGGGGCCCGATGAAGCTTTCTTT.